Listed below are T cell receptor beta chains from one sample, sequenced in a study of T-cell reconstitution after alpha-beta-depleted transplantation in children. Via MiXCR, TCRdb re-called the PCR reads, giving one row per CDR3 protein. The sample shows a few hundred thousand distinct CDR3 sequences, approximately 10% of them seen only once. The specimen comprised PBMCs from the stem cell graft donor, sampled from the stem cell graft. These receptors came from a human donor who donated a stem cell graft to a child with acute lymphoblastic leukemia. Each CDR3 is given with its conserved first and last residue. D genes are given only for firm matches. The size entry is marked missing in some rows and otherwise reads once, few, many or a size class.

cdr3_aa cdr3_nt clone_size j_call v_call d_call
CASSLVSGTYGYTF TGTGCCAGCAGCCTTGTTTCGGGGACCTATGGCTACACCTTC . TRBJ1-2 TRBV5-5 .
CASSLSKFSGEQYF TGTGCCAGCAGTTTATCGAAGTTCAGCGGAGAGCAGTACTTC . TRBJ2-7 TRBV27 .
CASSPRTGKLEQYF TGTGCCAGCAGCCCCCGGACGGGTAAACTCGAGCAGTACTTC few TRBJ2-7 TRBV7-2 .
CASSQGPGTEAFF TGCGCCAGCAGCCAGGGGCCAGGCACTGAAGCTTTCTTT few TRBJ1-1 TRBV4-1 .
CASSQEWLAGVSEQYF TGCGCCAGCAGCCAAGAGTGGCTAGCGGGAGTATCCGAGCAGTACTTC few TRBJ2-7 TRBV4-1 TRBD2
CASSFSGGSGELFF TGCGCCAGCAGCTTCTCAGGGGGATCCGGGGAGCTGTTTTTT . TRBJ2-2 TRBV5-1 TRBD1
CATSRVGGINEQYF TGTGCCACCAGCAGAGTCGGGGGGATCAACGAGCAGTACTTC many TRBJ2-7 TRBV15 TRBD2
CSASGEGNYGYTF TGCAGCGCGAGCGGGGAGGGCAACTATGGCTACACCTTC few TRBJ1-2 TRBV29-1 .
CSASPTLLALKETQYF TGCAGTGCTAGCCCTACTTTACTAGCGCTGAAAGAGACCCAGTACTTC . TRBJ2-5 TRBV20-1 TRBD2
CATSPRDTGELFF TGTGCCACCAGTCCCCGGGACACCGGGGAGCTGTTTTTT few TRBJ2-2 TRBV24-1 .
CASAGAGSSYEQYF TGTGCCAGCGCAGGAGCGGGATCCTCCTACGAGCAGTACTTC few TRBJ2-7 TRBV5-6 TRBD2
CSVDRQPPTNYGYTF TGCAGCGTTGATCGCCAGCCTCCGACTAACTATGGCTACACCTTC few TRBJ1-2 TRBV29-1 .
CASSLLGTSGRDTQYF TGTGCCAGCAGCTTATTAGGGACTAGCGGGAGAGATACGCAGTATTTT few TRBJ2-3 TRBV7-2 TRBD2
CASSFQGAHEQYF TGTGCCAGCAGTTTTCAGGGGGCCCACGAGCAGTACTTC few TRBJ2-7 TRBV27 TRBD1
CASSLGGLAGEQYF TGTGCCAGCAGCTTAGGTGGACTAGCGGGGGAGCAGTACTTC . TRBJ2-7 TRBV7-3 TRBD2
CATSRNLAGADTGELFF TGTGCCACCAGCCGAAATCTGGCGGGAGCGGACACCGGGGAGCTGTTTTTT many TRBJ2-2 TRBV24-1 TRBD2
CATSDPSVEAADTQYF TGTGCCACCAGTGACCCTAGTGTGGAGGCGGCAGATACGCAGTATTTT many TRBJ2-3 TRBV24-1 .
CASSQRTSGSYEQYF TGTGCCAGCAGCCAGAGGACTAGCGGGAGCTACGAGCAGTACTTC many TRBJ2-7 TRBV4-2 TRBD2
CASSFLPNTEAFF TGTGCCAGCAGCTTTCTACCGAACACTGAAGCTTTCTTT few TRBJ1-1 TRBV7-2 .
CASSGRIDTQYF TGTGCCAGCAGCGGAAGGATAGATACGCAGTATTTT many TRBJ2-3 TRBV7-9 .